These 20 T cell receptor beta chains came from one sample sequenced in a study of T cell changes during pregnancy in multiple sclerosis. Sequencing was performed with immunoSEQ multiplex PCR; in TCRdb, only in-frame clones are kept and a portion is missing. The sample consists of 35,000 or so clones, about 92% of them appearing once. The material sequenced was CD4+ T cells from peripheral blood mononuclear cells, taken after pregnancy. Every receptor here comes from a female donor with multiple sclerosis, enrolled in a pregnancy study.

V is TRBV6-5 and J is TRBJ1-6; D perhaps matches TRBD1 (5 bases). Germline CDR1 and CDR2: MNHEY and SVGAGI. This CDR3 contains 16 residues. Deletions cut 1 base from V and 6 bases from J, with 13 bases between. The CDR3 bases are TGTGCCAGCAGTTACTTTTCGGGGGTTATTAATTCACCCCTCCACTTT. As protein: CASSYFSGVINSPLHF.

J is TRBJ2-3 and V is TRBV18; TRBD1 might be the D (5 bases). Germline loops: CDR1 KGHSH, CDR2 LQKENI. V was clipped by 2 bases and J by 10 bases, with 10 bases between them. The CDR3 has 12 amino acids. This chain's CDR3 is CASSPGKGAQYF. The CDR3 coding sequence is TGTGCCAGCTCACCAGGAAAAGGGGCGCAGTATTTT.

The CDR3 here is CARSPGQWGVTEAFF. The DNA for the CDR3 is TGTGCCAGAAGCCCGGGACAGTGGGGCGTCACTGAAGCTTTCTTT. The V and J genes are TRBV5-3 and TRBJ1-1; 7 bases align to TRBD1. TRBV5-3 falls under the ORF class, with uncertain function. This CDR3 spans 15 amino acids. The ends lost 4 bases at V and 4 bases at J; junction bases unmatched: 10.

This chain uses TRBV11-2 with TRBJ2-3; 15 nucleotides agree with TRBD2. Germline CDR1 reads SGHAT; CDR2 reads FQNNGV. CDR3 length equals 18 residues. V was clipped by 1 base and J by 3 bases; unmatched bases: 5. The CDR3 spells CASSLVRGLAGGTDTQYF. DNA for the CDR3: TGTGCCAGCAGCTTAGTCAGGGGACTAGCGGGAGGAACAGATACGCAGTATTTT.

The chain links TRBV7-9 to TRBJ1-1; tentative D call: TRBD1 (6 bases). The germline V gene has CDR1 SEHNR and CDR2 FQNEAQ (reference sequence). This CDR3 has 13 residues. Between the trimmed V and J ends, which lost 4 bases and 6 bases, there was a span of 12 bases. The CDR3 loop reads CASSWGRLPEAFF. CDR3 in DNA: TGTGCCAGCAGCTGGGGGCGACTGCCTGAAGCTTTCTTT.

This sequence joins TRBV5-1 and TRBJ1-4; D might be TRBD1 (6 bases). The CDR3 extends over 14 amino acids. Germline V gene data show CDR1 as SGHRS and CDR2 as YFSETQ. Trimming shortened V by 1 base and J by 6 bases, and 10 bases separated the two germline ends. CDR3: CASSLRAGDEKLFF. The CDR3 coding sequence is TGCGCCAGCAGCTTGCGAGCAGGGGATGAAAAACTGTTTTTT. Complete variable domain (other parts from reference TRBV5-1 and TRBJ1-4): KAGVTQTPRYLIKTRGQQVTLSCSPISGHRSVSWYQQTPGQGLQFLFEYFSETQRNKGNFPGRFSGRQFSNSRSEMNVSTLELGDSALYLCASSLRAGDEKLFFGSGTQLSVL.

This clone was seen once. This chain links TRBV4-2 with TRBJ2-7; no definite D call. Germline lookup yields CDR1 LGHNA and CDR2 YNFKEQ. The V end lost 0 bases, the J end lost 6 bases, and 18 bases lay between the germline ends. The CDR3 is 16 amino acids. This chain's CDR3 is CASSQELRSPIPEQYF. The CDR3 coding sequence is TGTGCCAGCAGCCAAGAGCTACGCTCCCCCATCCCCGAGCAGTACTTC.

V is TRBV28 and J is TRBJ1-2; 7 bases are a match to TRBD1. The V and J ends lost 6 bases and 4 bases, in that order; junction bases with no gene match: 11. The CDR3 extends over 15 amino acids. Germline CDR1 is MDHEN and CDR2 is SYDVKM. CDR3 in DNA: TGTGCCAGCAGCTCCGGACAGGCGATCTTCTATGGCTACACCTTC. It codes for CASSSGQAIFYGYTF.

This sequence joins TRBV5-1 and TRBJ2-5, with TRBD2 matching over 7 bases. This CDR3 is 14 amino acids long. Trimming cost V 0 bases and J 7 bases; bases outside gene matches: 6. CDR1 SGHRS and CDR2 YFSETQ come from the germline V gene. The CDR3 nucleotides read TGCGCCAGCAGCTTGGGGGAGGGCGTGGGGACCCAGTACTTC. Amino acid sequence: CASSLGEGVGTQYF.

The chain joins TRBV5-4 to TRBJ1-4; 10 bases match TRBD1. CDR1 and CDR2 from the germline V gene are SGHNT and YYREEE (reference sequence). J was trimmed by 8 bases and V by 4 bases; bases with no gene match: 5. The CDR3 length is 14 residues. The CDR3 sequence is CASSLGQGDEKLFF. Written as DNA, the CDR3 is TGTGCCAGCAGCCTCGGACAGGGGGACGAAAAACTGTTTTTT.

This clone was seen once. The CDR3 sequence: CASSLGSGTEAFF. The CDR3 coding sequence is TGTGCCAGCAGCTTAGGGTCCGGGACTGAAGCTTTCTTT. The chain has TRBV7-3 and TRBJ1-1; no firm D call. Trimming left V 2 bases short and J 5 bases short, with 9 bases between. The CDR3 runs to 13 residues. Germline CDR1 SGHTA, CDR2 FQGTGA. Together with reference TRBV7-3 and TRBJ1-1, the CDR3 gives the full variable domain: GAGVSQTPSNKVTEKGKYVELRCDPISGHTALYWYRQSLGQGPEFLIYFQGTGAADDSGLPNDRFFAVRPEGSVSTLKIQRTERGDSAVYLCASSLGSGTEAFFGQGTRLTVV.

The J gene is TRBJ1-5, the V gene TRBV2; D not resolved. The CDR3 extends over 11 amino acids. Germline values: CDR1 SNHLY, CDR2 FYNNEI. V was cut by 6 bases and J by 6 bases, with 6 bases left in between. In nucleotides, the CDR3 is TGTGCCAGCAGCATTAGTCAGCCCCAGCATTTT. Translated, it gives CASSISQPQHF.

V gene TRBV28 combines with J gene TRBJ1-1, with unresolved D. V shed 10 bases and J shed 0 bases, with 21 bases lying between them. The CDR3 totals 16 residues. The germline V gene has CDR1 MDHEN and CDR2 SYDVKM. The CDR3 DNA reads as TGTGCCACCCATCAAGTCTACGGGAGCTTGAACACTGAAGCTTTCTTT. As protein: CATHQVYGSLNTEAFF.

The chain uses TRBV4-3 and TRBJ2-2; tentatively, D is TRBD1 (6 bases). This CDR3 region has 13 residues. Germline V gives CDR1 LGHNA, CDR2 YSLEER. Trimming stripped 6 bases from V and 5 bases from J, with 10 bases between. CDR3 coding DNA: TGCGCCAGCAGAAGGGGGTATACCGGGGAGCTGTTTTTT. It is translated as CASRRGYTGELFF.

This chain connects TRBV5-1 to TRBJ2-1; weak D call: TRBD2 (7 bases). This CDR3 is built from 17 residues. CDR1 is SGHRS, CDR2 YFSETQ, per germline. V was trimmed by 0 bases and J by 7 bases, leaving 20 bases between them. The CDR3 region has the DNA TGCGCCAGCAGCTTGGCCGTAGGGGGGGCACACAATAATGAGCAGTTCTTC. Residues: CASSLAVGGAHNNEQFF.

The chain's CDR3 is CASTLIGTVADTQYF. For the CDR3, the DNA is TGTGCCAGCACCCTCATTGGGACAGTCGCAGATACGCAGTATTTT. V and J are TRBV11-2 and TRBJ2-3; 7 bases fit TRBD1. V trimming: 7 bases; J trimming: 4 bases; junction bases outside the gene matches: 11. This CDR3 region has 15 residues. CDR1 and CDR2 from the germline V gene are SGHAT and FQNNGV.

This chain uses TRBV11-3 with TRBJ2-1, with a possible D match to TRBD2 (7 bases). CDR3 length equals 16 residues. Germline V gives CDR1 SGHNT, CDR2 YENEEA. V dropped 5 bases and J dropped 0 bases, with 14 bases sitting between them. The CDR3 loop is CASSLGGLGSYNEQFF. DNA of the CDR3: TGTGCCAGCAGCCTGGGGGGGCTAGGCTCCTACAATGAGCAGTTCTTC.

The chain links TRBV6-1 to TRBJ1-1; D is ambiguous. Germline V CDR1 and CDR2: MNHNS, SASEGT. This CDR3 region has 14 residues. Trimming cost V 1 base and J 1 base, with 7 bases left between them. The CDR3 DNA reads as TGTGCCAGCAGTGAAGTTGTGAGGAACACTGAAGCTTTCTTT. It translates to CASSEVVRNTEAFF.

The chain is built from TRBV29-1 and TRBJ2-7; perhaps TRBD2 as D (5 bases). CDR1 SQVTM and CDR2 ANQGSEA come from the germline V gene. The CDR3 runs to 15 residues. The ends were cut back, 3 bases at V and 4 bases at J, with 19 bases in the middle. The DNA for the CDR3 is TGCAGCGTTGATAATCCGTGGATGAGGGCATACGAGCAGTACTTC. Its protein product is CSVDNPWMRAYEQYF.

The chain joins TRBV11-2 to TRBJ2-7; 11 nucleotides agree with TRBD2. Per germline, CDR1 SGHAT and CDR2 FQNNGV. The CDR3 contains 15 residues. Trimming took 6 bases from V and 3 from J; bases not matched to a gene: 7. The CDR3: CASRPLAGDYYEQYF. CDR3 sequence (DNA): TGTGCCAGCAGGCCACTAGCGGGGGATTACTACGAGCAGTACTTC.